This TCR beta chain was identified in a study of T cells after yellow fever vaccination. Study-level background: Preparing low-cell-number fractions relied on SMART-Seq v4 Ultra Low Input.

The authors made TCR cDNA by 5'RACE template switching, adding a universal primer site and UMIs. TCRdb re-called the 5' RACE reads through MiXCR, storing one row per CDR3 protein. The table records hundreds of thousands of distinct CDR3 sequences, 12% of them present only once. About this clonotype: Antigen: not known.

Study observations and caveats: By day 5 rather than day 15, the secondary response had peaked, though it was weaker.

Trimming took 0 bases from V and 8 from J, leaving 11 bases between them. Germline CDR1 and CDR2: SGDLS and YYNGEE. The CDR3 spans 13 residues. The rearrangement joins TRBV9 to TRBJ1-2; D is undetermined. Material: PBMCs, obtained on the day of the yellow fever booster vaccination. This sequence originates from a man aged 30-40 years who received the YFV17D yellow fever vaccine. The CDR3 nucleotides are TGTGCCAGCAGCGTAGCTAAGGGTGGCGGCTACACCTTC. Residues: CASSVAKGGGYTF.